These 5 T cell receptor beta chains originate from one sample sequenced in a study of T cell responses to AZD1222 COVID-19 vaccine. Measured with immunoSEQ multiplex PCR; TCRdb has only the in-frame clones, and not every one. The top ten clones hold less than 5.5% of a sample with 130,000 to 150,000 clones, about 93% of them seen once. The sequenced sample was peripheral blood, obtained on day 0 of AZD1222 vaccination. These receptors came from an adult in good health.

This chain joins TRBV2 and TRBJ1-2; D is undetermined. CDR1 SNHLY and CDR2 FYNNEI come from the germline V gene. The CDR3 spans 14 residues. V was shortened by 2 bases and J by 7 bases, with 14 bases between the two germline ends. The CDR3, as DNA: TGTGCCAGCAGTGAACATCTTCAAGGGTTTGGCTACACCTTC. It encodes CASSEHLQGFGYTF.

V and J are TRBV10-3 and TRBJ2-2; 9 bases fit TRBD1. The CDR3 covers 14 residues. Germline loops: CDR1 ENHRY, CDR2 SYGVKD. Losses at the gene ends were 10 bases for V and 5 bases for J; bases not matched to a gene: 8. DNA of the CDR3: TGTGCCACCTATGGACAGGGGAAAACCGGGGAGCTGTTTTTT. Protein: CATYGQGKTGELFF.

The chain joins TRBV2 to TRBJ1-2, with D tentatively TRBD1 (5 bases). V lost 6 bases and J lost 2, with 16 bases in between. The CDR3 has 15 residues. Germline values: CDR1 SNHLY, CDR2 FYNNEI. The CDR3 bases are TGTGCCAGCAGCCGTTTGGGGGGGGTAAACTATGGCTACACCTTC. This translates into CASSRLGGVNYGYTF.

The chain couples TRBV7-6 to TRBJ1-2; D is uncertain. V was clipped by 1 base and J by 4 bases, with 13 bases between them. Germline V gene lookup returns CDR1 SGHVS and CDR2 FNYEAQ. The CDR3 sequence is 15 residues long. DNA for the CDR3: TGTGCCAGCAGCTTAGATCGCGGCGCTTTCTATGGCTACACCTTC. Protein product: CASSLDRGAFYGYTF. Filled out from reference TRBV7-6 and TRBJ1-2, the complete variable domain reads GAGVSQSPRYKVTKRGQDVALRCDPISGHVSLYWYRQALGQGPEFLTYFNYEAQQDKSGLPNDRFSAERPEGSISTLTIQRTEQRDSAMYRCASSLDRGAFYGYTFGSGTRLTVV.

The chain joins TRBV4-3 to TRBJ1-2; D gene ambiguous. CDR1 LGHNA and CDR2 YSLEER come from the germline V gene. The CDR3 length is 14 residues. The V end lost 5 bases, the J end lost 5 bases, and 15 bases lay between the germline ends. The CDR3 spells CASSASRSPYGYTF. CDR3 bases: TGCGCCAGCAGCGCAAGCCGATCACCATATGGCTACACCTTC.